The 10 T cell receptor beta chains below were found in one sample sequenced in a study of T cells in Graves' hyperthyroidism and ophthalmopathy. What was amplified from RNA transcripts were TCR beta CDR3 regions. The study used the HTBI primer set for a first-round RT-PCR of the TCR CDR3. TCRdb reprocessed the multiplex PCR reads with MiXCR, giving one entry per CDR3 protein. The table lists approximately 430,000 distinct CDR3 sequences, around 14% of them singletons. The sequenced sample consisted of blood. All receptors derive from a woman aged 18-29 years with Graves' hyperthyroidism.

The chain links TRBV7-9 to TRBJ2-3, with TRBD1 matching 8 bases. The CDR3 runs 17 residues. After removal of 2 bases from V and 0 bases from J, the junction contained 7 bases not matched to a gene. Per the germline V gene, CDR1 is SEHNR and CDR2 is FQNEAQ (reference sequence). The chain's CDR3 is CASSLLGQDPSTDTQYF. CDR3 DNA: TGTGCCAGCAGCTTACTGGGACAGGATCCTAGCACAGATACGCAGTATTTT.

Many counts were recorded for this clonotype. DNA for the CDR3: TGCAGTGCTACCACCCCCCAGGTGGACACTGAAGCTTTCTTT. This codes for CSATTPQVDTEAFF. V usage is TRBV20-1 and J usage is TRBJ1-1; D is uncertain. CDR3 length equals 14 residues. Trimming pared 4 bases from V and 3 bases from J, leaving 15 bases between. The germline CDR1 and CDR2 sequences are DFQATT and SNEGSKA (reference sequence).

The V gene is TRBV14, the J gene TRBJ1-4, with a tentative D call TRBD1 (5 bases). Germline V gene lookup returns CDR1 SGHDN and CDR2 FVKESK. Trimming pared 4 bases from V and 13 bases from J, leaving 25 bases between. The CDR3 has 16 amino acids. CDR3 loop: CASSPQRQSIRGGLFF. The CDR3 DNA reads TGTGCCAGCAGCCCTCAGCGACAGTCCATAAGGGGCGGACTGTTTTTT. Full variable domain (outside the CDR3, taken from reference TRBV14 and TRBJ1-4): EAGVTQFPSHSVIEKGQTVTLRCDPISGHDNLYWYRRVMGKEIKFLLHFVKESKQDESGMPNNRFLAERTGGTYSTLKVQPAELEDSGVYFCASSPQRQSIRGGLFFGSGTQLSVL.

The chain carries TRBV28 and TRBJ1-1; the D is unclear. Germline V gene data show CDR1 as MDHEN and CDR2 as SYDVKM. Trimming took off 6 bases at V and 5 bases at J, with 13 bases between the two ends. CDR3 length equals 13 residues. CDR3 protein: CASSTGFLTEAFF. As DNA, the CDR3 is TGTGCCAGCAGCACGGGCTTCTTAACTGAAGCTTTCTTT.

Of note for this clonotype: Likely a read error: the CDR3 ends without its conserved phenylalanine or tryptophan. DNA of the CDR3: TGCAGCCACGAGGGGGAGGGGTCCTACAATGAGCAGTTCTCC. Translated, it gives CSHEGEGSYNEQFS. The chain has TRBV29-1 and TRBJ2-1, with a possible D match to TRBD2 (7 bases). Per germline, CDR1 SQVTM and CDR2 ANQGSEA. CDR3 length: 14 residues. The V and J ends lost 8 bases and 1 base respectively, with 15 bases between them.

This clonotype was counted a few times. The chain combines TRBV2 with TRBJ1-1, with 8 positions matching TRBD1. Germline-derived CDR1 and CDR2 are SNHLY and FYNNEI. With V trimmed by 1 base and J by 5 bases, 3 bases remained unmatched. The CDR3 is 14 amino acids. The CDR3 loop reads CASSEGRTGTEAFF. CDR3 DNA sequence: TGTGCCAGCAGTGAAGGGAGGACAGGGACTGAAGCTTTCTTT.

This clonotype was detected many times. The chain links TRBV6-1 to TRBJ2-7; 7 bases are a match to TRBD2. The germline gives CDR1 MNHNS, CDR2 SASEGT. CDR3 length equals 15 residues. V was pared by 5 bases and J by 2 bases, with 9 bases of the junction left unmatched. In DNA, the CDR3 is TGTGCCAGCAGTTTGTCCGGGGGGAGACCCTACGAGCAGTACTTC. It is translated as CASSLSGGRPYEQYF.

This clonotype was counted a few times. A much larger clonotype is one base distant, so this may be a read error. The chain combines TRBV11-2 with TRBJ1-2, with D tentatively TRBD1 (6 bases). CDR1 is SGHAT and CDR2 is FQNNGV in the germline V gene. This CDR3 comprises 14 residues. Here the CDR3 reads CAGSPVGGPDGYTF. DNA of the CDR3: TGTGCCGGCAGCCCAGTTGGGGGGCCGGATGGCTACACCTTC.

This clonotype has ten or more counts. The chain recombines TRBV11-1 with TRBJ1-2; 7 nucleotides line up with TRBD1. In germline, CDR1 is SGHAT, CDR2 FQDESV (reference sequence). The CDR3 runs to 13 residues. The ends lost 6 bases at V and 4 bases at J; junction bases unmatched: 5. The CDR3 nucleotides are TGTGCCAGCAGGCGGGACAGCCGCTATGGCTACACCTTC. This encodes CASRRDSRYGYTF.

This clonotype was counted only a few times. The V and J genes are TRBV5-1 and TRBJ1-1, with a weak D call TRBD1 (6 bases). The CDR3 totals 14 residues. Trimming cost V 6 bases and J 2 bases, with 14 bases left between them. CDR1 SGHRS and CDR2 YFSETQ come from the germline V gene. CDR3 sequence: CASTPGGHNTEAFF. DNA of the CDR3: TGCGCCAGCACTCCCGGGGGGCACAACACTGAAGCTTTCTTT.